The 30 T cell receptor beta chains below come from one sample, sequenced in a study of identical twins' blood T cells. TCRdb re-called the 5' RACE reads through MiXCR, storing one row per CDR3 protein. The data hold 300,000 to 400,000 distinct CDR3 sequences, with roughly 28% observed a single time. Sequencing was performed on PBMCs. The receptors shown here come from a woman between 18 and 49 years old in good health.

The chain joins TRBV7-9 to TRBJ1-5; weak D call: TRBD1 (6 bases). The CDR3 is 12 residues long. Germline V gene lookup returns CDR1 SEHNR and CDR2 FQNEAQ (reference sequence). The germline V and J ends were trimmed by 4 bases and 6 bases, with 7 bases remaining between them. The CDR3 loop is CASSSDSQPQHF. The CDR3 region has the DNA TGTGCCAGCAGCTCGGACAGTCAGCCCCAGCATTTT.

In DNA form, the CDR3 reads TGTGCCAGCAGGCGGGGGACTAGCTATGGCTACACCTTC. Its protein product is CASRRGTSYGYTF. The chain combines TRBV6-5 with TRBJ1-2; possibly TRBD1 for D (5 bases). Trimming removed 6 bases from V and 4 bases from J, with 12 bases in between. CDR1 is MNHEY and CDR2 is SVGAGI in the germline V gene. The CDR3 runs 13 residues.

The chain links TRBV20-1 to TRBJ2-4; D remains ambiguous. Germline V gives CDR1 DFQATT, CDR2 SNEGSKA (reference sequence). The CDR3 spans 12 residues. V was clipped by 5 bases and J by 8 bases, with 13 bases between them. CDR3 nucleotides: TGCAGTGCTCCCATAGGGATGGACATTCAGTACTTC. Protein product: CSAPIGMDIQYF.

In this sample, this clonotype turned up many times. This chain joins TRBV19 and TRBJ1-5; D unclear. The CDR3 extends over 15 amino acids. Trimming cost V 3 bases and J 1 base, with 10 bases left between them. CDR1 LNHDA and CDR2 SQIVND come from the germline V gene (reference sequence). The CDR3 sequence is CASSIWGGSNQPQHF. CDR3 nucleotides: TGTGCCAGTAGTATTTGGGGAGGGAGCAATCAGCCCCAGCATTTT.

For this clonotype: The junction departs from the called germline gene at one end, perhaps through a read error. The chain uses TRBV6-5 and TRBJ2-3; TRBD1 might be the D (5 bases). CDR3 length equals 11 residues. The germline gives CDR1 MNHEY, CDR2 SVGAGI. The CDR3 DNA reads TGTTCCAGCAGGGATCCAGATACGCAGTATTTT. It translates to CSSRDPDTQYF.

V gene TRBV29-1 combines with J gene TRBJ1-4; 11 positions agree with TRBD1. Germline loops: CDR1 SQVTM, CDR2 ANQGSEA. Trimming took 6 bases from V and 6 from J; bases not matched to a gene: 3. The CDR3 is made up of 13 amino acids. The CDR3 DNA sequence: TGCAGCGTGCCGGGACAGGGGGATGAAAAACTGTTTTTT. Its protein product is CSVPGQGDEKLFF.

This clonotype was seen a few times. The genes are TRBV5-1 and TRBJ2-7; 9 positions agree with TRBD2. With 2 bases clipped from V and 5 bases from J, the junction kept 20 bases outside the gene matches. There are 19 residues in the CDR3. The germline V gene has CDR1 SGHRS and CDR2 YFSETQ. The chain's CDR3 is CASSFADTEVSGSRNEQYF. The CDR3 DNA is TGCGCCAGCAGCTTCGCTGACACAGAAGTTAGCGGGAGTAGAAACGAGCAGTACTTC.

The V gene is TRBV6-5, the J gene TRBJ2-5; TRBD2 matches 7 bases. Looked up from germline, CDR1 is MNHEY and CDR2 is SVGAGI. V trimming: 6 bases; J trimming: 3 bases; junction bases outside the gene matches: 4. The CDR3 has 13 residues. CDR3 in amino acids: CASRPSGKETQYF. The CDR3 nucleotides read TGTGCCAGCAGGCCTAGCGGCAAAGAGACCCAGTACTTC.

This clonotype was counted at least ten times. This chain uses TRBV12-3 or TRBV12-4 with TRBJ1-1; D possibly corresponds to TRBD1 (5 bases). Trimming shortened V by 2 bases and J by 5 bases, and 9 bases separated the two germline ends. The CDR3 runs to 13 residues. CDR3 sequence: CASSLRQGTEAFF. The CDR3 nucleotides read TGTGCCAGCAGTTTAAGGCAGGGTACTGAAGCTTTCTTT.

As to this clonotype: A clone one base away is much larger, so this may be a read error. The genes are TRBV29-1 and TRBJ1-1, with D possibly being TRBD1 (5 bases). The germline V and J ends were trimmed by 7 bases and 4 bases, with 16 bases remaining between them. CDR3 length equals 13 residues. The V gene's germline CDR1 is SQVTM and CDR2 ANQGSEA. CDR3 sequence: CSAGQGGFTEAFF. DNA for the CDR3: TGCAGCGCTGGGCAGGGAGGTTTCACTGAAGCTTTCTTT.

J is TRBJ2-2 and V is TRBV11-2; 9 bases are a match to TRBD2. V trimming: 3 bases; J trimming: 6 bases; junction bases outside the gene matches: 5. The CDR3 is 15 amino acids. The germline CDR1 and CDR2 sequences are SGHAT and FQNNGV. DNA for the CDR3: TGTGCCAGCAGCTTGGGACTAGCCTCCTCCGGGGAGCTGTTTTTT. It translates to CASSLGLASSGELFF.

This clonotype was observed many times. The chain carries TRBV3-1 and TRBJ2-7, with 9 bases aligning to TRBD2. J gave up 7 bases and V 1 base, and 8 bases lay outside the gene matches. CDR3 size: 15 residues. Germline V CDR1 and CDR2: LGHDT, YNNKEL (reference sequence). CDR3 sequence (DNA): TGTGCCAGCAGCCAAGGGATAGCGGGAGTACTGGAGCAGTACTTC. Its translation is CASSQGIAGVLEQYF.

The chain uses TRBV29-1 and TRBJ1-2, with 8 bases aligning to TRBD1. Germline-derived CDR1 and CDR2 are SQVTM and ANQGSEA. The CDR3 is made up of 13 amino acids. The ends lost 3 bases at V and 8 bases at J; junction bases unmatched: 8. The chain's CDR3 is CSVELDRARGYTF. CDR3 sequence (DNA): TGCAGCGTTGAGCTGGACAGGGCACGGGGCTACACCTTC.

This clonotype was found a few times. The rearrangement links TRBV24-1 to TRBJ2-3, with 13 bases that match TRBD2. In germline, CDR1 is KGHDR, CDR2 SFDVKD. The CDR3 is made up of 17 amino acids. V lost 1 base and J lost 2; bases outside the gene matches: 2. Written as DNA, the CDR3 is TGTGCCACCAGTGATTTAGGGACTAGCGGGACCACAGATACGCAGTATTTT. It codes for CATSDLGTSGTTDTQYF.

V usage is TRBV19 and J usage is TRBJ2-5; D possibly corresponds to TRBD2 (6 bases). Trimming shortened V by 2 bases and J by 1 base, and 14 bases separated the two germline ends. This CDR3 contains 16 residues. The germline V gene has CDR1 LNHDA and CDR2 SQIVND (reference sequence). DNA for the CDR3: TGTGCCAGTAGTATAACTCGGACTATCGGCCAAGAGACCCAGTACTTC. Amino acids: CASSITRTIGQETQYF.

This clonotype has a handful of counts. The chain carries TRBV24-1 and TRBJ1-5; the D is unclear. V lost 6 bases to trimming and J lost 4 bases, with 9 bases between them. This CDR3 contains 13 residues. CDR1 is KGHDR and CDR2 is SFDVKD in the germline V gene. The DNA for the CDR3 is TGTGCCACCAGTTCCAGCGCGAATCAGCCCCAGCATTTT. This gives the protein CATSSSANQPQHF.

On this clonotype: The junction does not match germline at one end; this may be a read error. The CDR3 sequence: CASSEGRSTYTQYF. For the CDR3, the DNA is TGCGCCAGCAGCGAAGGACGAAGCACATATACGCAGTATTTT. This chain connects TRBV5-1 to TRBJ2-3; D call uncertain. In germline, CDR1 is SGHRS, CDR2 YFSETQ. The CDR3 has 14 amino acids.

The J gene is TRBJ2-2, the V gene TRBV5-1, with D tentatively TRBD1 (6 bases). Germline V lookup: CDR1 SGHRS, CDR2 YFSETQ. The CDR3 covers 16 residues. V dropped 3 bases and J dropped 5 bases, with 17 bases sitting between them. This CDR3 reads CASSSLGGWETGELFF. As DNA, the CDR3 is TGCGCCAGCAGCTCGTTAGGGGGATGGGAAACCGGGGAGCTGTTTTTT.

This chain uses TRBV24-1 with TRBJ2-3; D possibly corresponds to TRBD1 (5 bases). Germline CDR1 KGHDR, CDR2 SFDVKD. V was pared by 4 bases and J by 6 bases, with 10 bases between. The CDR3 extends over 13 amino acids. Here the CDR3 DNA reads TGTGCCACCAGTGAAGCAGGGCGGGATACGCAGTATTTT. Protein sequence: CATSEAGRDTQYF.

Note on this clonotype: A junction end diverges from the germline sequence, so it may reflect a read error. The chain joins TRBV6-2 or TRBV6-3 to TRBJ2-5; 9 bases are shared with TRBD1. CDR3 length: 14 residues. Germline CDR1 MNHEY, CDR2 SVGEGT. Here the CDR3 DNA reads TGTGCCAGAAGTTCTAGGACAGGGGAAGAGACCCAGTACTTC. Translating gives CARSSRTGEETQYF.

V is TRBV28 and J is TRBJ2-2, with no clear D. In germline, CDR1 is MDHEN, CDR2 SYDVKM. The CDR3 has 15 amino acids. V gave up 6 bases and J gave up 3 bases, with 14 bases separating them. The DNA for the CDR3 is TGTGCCAGCAGCTGGGCCGTCAAGGACACCGGGGAGCTGTTTTTT. Its protein product is CASSWAVKDTGELFF.

The CDR3 spells CASSLNPGTMADTQYF. The CDR3 DNA reads TGTGCCAGCAGCTTAAACCCCGGGACTATGGCAGATACGCAGTATTTT. The chain is built from TRBV7-2 and TRBJ2-3; 7 positions match TRBD2. Trimming removed 2 bases from V and 4 bases from J; junction bases left unmatched: 9. CDR3 size: 16 residues. Germline V lookup: CDR1 SGHTA, CDR2 FQGNSA.

This sequence joins TRBV12-3 or TRBV12-4 and TRBJ2-2, with D hard to call. V was trimmed by 2 bases and J by 1 base, leaving 5 bases between them. The CDR3 has 14 residues. CDR3 DNA: TGTGCCAGCAGTTTATCCCAGAACACCGGGGAGCTGTTTTTT. It yields the protein CASSLSQNTGELFF.

This clonotype was seen once. The rearrangement links TRBV5-6 to TRBJ1-2, with TRBD1 identical over 7 bases. CDR1 SGHDT and CDR2 YYEEEE come from the germline V gene. The CDR3 length is 15 residues. V lost 2 bases and J lost 6; bases outside the gene matches: 10. In DNA, the CDR3 is TGTGCCAGCAGCTTAGGGGGACAGATCTTTCATGGCTACACCTTC. Translation gives CASSLGGQIFHGYTF.

This clonotype was seen many times. The chain employs TRBV7-9 and TRBJ2-1, with TRBD1 as a possible D gene (6 bases). Germline loops: CDR1 SEHNR, CDR2 FQNEAQ (reference sequence). The V end was cut by 5 bases, the J end by 2 bases, with 13 bases between. The CDR3 is 15 amino acids. CDR3 amino acids: CASSQQGFAYNEQFF. The CDR3 DNA is TGTGCCAGCAGCCAACAGGGTTTTGCCTACAATGAGCAGTTCTTC.

This clonotype has just a few counts. The chain is built from TRBV9 and TRBJ2-5; no firm D call. CDR1 SGDLS and CDR2 YYNGEE come from the germline V gene. The CDR3 extends over 11 amino acids. Trimming left V 4 bases short and J 5 bases short, with 6 bases between. This CDR3 reads CASSSSETQYF. CDR3 coding DNA: TGTGCCAGCAGCTCCTCGGAGACCCAGTACTTC.

The rearrangement joins TRBV2 to TRBJ2-5; 7 bases match TRBD1. Trimming at V came to 6 bases and at J to 4 bases, leaving 5 bases not matched to a gene. This CDR3 has 13 residues. CDR1 and CDR2 from the germline V gene are SNHLY and FYNNEI. DNA of the CDR3: TGTGCCAGCAGCGACAGGGCACGAGAGACCCAGTACTTC. Its protein is CASSDRARETQYF. Together with reference TRBV2 and TRBJ2-5, the CDR3 gives the full variable domain: EPEVTQTPSHQVTQMGQEVILRCVPISNHLYFYWYRQILGQKVEFLVSFYNNEISEKSEIFDDQFSVERPDGSNFTLKIRSTKLEDSAMYFCASSDRARETQYFGPGTRLLVL.

A word on this clonotype: The junction shows a germline mismatch at one end, possibly a read error. The rearrangement uses TRBV20-1 and TRBJ2-1; D possibly uses TRBD1 or TRBD2 (5 bases each). The CDR3 consists of 15 residues. Germline CDR1 reads DFQATT; CDR2 reads SNEGSKA (reference sequence). CDR3 coding DNA: TGCAGTGCTAGAGATCTCTTAGGGGACGACAATGGGCAGTTCTTC. It translates to CSARDLLGDDNGQFF.

The chain recombines TRBV20-1 with TRBJ1-6; the D gene is possibly TRBD1 (5 bases). The germline CDR1 and CDR2 sequences are DFQATT and SNEGSKA (reference sequence). Trimming pared 5 bases from V and 7 bases from J, leaving 12 bases between. This CDR3 contains 13 residues. The CDR3 DNA reads as TGCAGTGCTTTCAGGGAGGGCAATTCACCCCTCCACTTT. Amino acid sequence: CSAFREGNSPLHF.

The V gene is TRBV20-1, the J gene TRBJ2-7; 7 bases are a match to TRBD1. The CDR3 consists of 15 residues. V dropped 6 bases and J dropped 3; count of bases not matched to a gene: 14. Looked up from germline, CDR1 is DFQATT and CDR2 is SNEGSKA (reference sequence). The CDR3: CSAATGYRGVYEQYF. The CDR3 nucleotides are TGCAGTGCCGCGACAGGGTATCGTGGGGTCTACGAGCAGTACTTC.